The rows below give T cell receptor beta chains drawn from one sample of a study of T cell repertoires in cytomegalovirus infection. Their specific antigens are unknown. TCRdb reprocessed the reads with MiXCR, giving one entry per CDR3 protein. The table has approximately 300,000 distinct CDR3 sequences, around a quarter seen once. The specimen comprised cultured PBMCs, sampled from culture after CMV antigen stimulation. These receptors were collected from a human donor in good health (CMV status not recorded). Some clones in this sample may be carry-over from other donors' samples. Each CDR3 is given with its conserved first and last residue. D genes are given only for firm matches. Rows may omit the clone size; those that give it use once, few, many or a size class.

D	V	J	size	DNA	CDR3
TRBD1	TRBV7-8	TRBJ2-3	many	TGTGCCAGCAGCTTACGACAGGGGGCGCCGGGAGATACGCAGTATTTT	CASSLRQGAPGDTQYF
.	TRBV6-5	TRBJ2-2	.	TGTGCCAGCAGTTACGCAGTAAACACCGGGGAGCTGTTTTTT	CASSYAVNTGELFF
.	TRBV25-1	TRBJ1-2	few	TGTGCCAGCAGTGGTCGGGGATTAGGGGGAAAGGGCTACACCTTC	CASSGRGLGGKGYTF
.	TRBV7-2	TRBJ2-3	many	TGTGCCAGCAGCGGGACTCTGGCCTACAACACAGATACGCAGTATTTT	CASSGTLAYNTDTQYF
.	TRBV5-1	TRBJ2-1	few	TGCGCCAGCAGCTTGCAACGGGCTAGACTCCCCGGTGAGCAGTTCTTC	CASSLQRARLPGEQFF
TRBD1	TRBV19	TRBJ2-2	.	TGTGCCAGTAGTGTTGGGACAGGGGGCGGAGGTGGGGAGCTGTTTTTT	CASSVGTGGGGGELFF
.	TRBV11-3	TRBJ2-4	.	TGTGCCAGCAGCGCCGGTTTCGGGGTCTCTCCGGCCAAAAACATTCAGTACTTC	CASSAGFGVSPAKNIQYF
TRBD2	TRBV19	TRBJ2-5	.	TGTGCCAGTAGTATTAGACTAGCGGGGGCAGAGACCCAGTACTTC	CASSIRLAGAETQYF
.	TRBV7-2	TRBJ2-1	many	TGTGCCAGCAGACAGACAGGTAGCTCCTACAATGAGCAGTTCTTC	CASRQTGSSYNEQFF
TRBD1	TRBV28	TRBJ2-7	.	TGTGCCAGCTACCGGACAGGGAAACCCTACGAGCAGTACTTC	CASYRTGKPYEQYF
TRBD2	TRBV24-1	TRBJ2-1	many	TGTGCCACCAGTGATAGGGGGGGAGTGGGTAGCGGGAGAAATGAGCAGTTCTTC	CATSDRGGVGSGRNEQFF
TRBD2	TRBV29-1	TRBJ2-1	.	TGCAGCGGCACCACTAGCGGGGGGGCAGGGGAGCAGTTCTTC	CSGTTSGGAGEQFF
.	TRBV20-1	TRBJ2-5	.	TGCAGTGCTAGAACAGAGACCCAGTACTTC	CSARTETQYF
.	TRBV7-9	TRBJ1-1	.	TGTGCCAGCAGCTTAGTTCGCCCCAACACTGAAGCTTTCTTT	CASSLVRPNTEAFF
.	TRBV3-1	TRBJ2-3	many	TGTGCCAGCAGCCAAGATCGGGGACACACAGATACGCAGTATTTT	CASSQDRGHTDTQYF
TRBD2	TRBV4-3	TRBJ2-5	few	TGCGCCAGCAGCCCCCGAGAGGCTAGCGGGAGCCTCCAAGAGACCCAGTACTTC	CASSPREASGSLQETQYF
TRBD1	TRBV6-2/TRBV6-3	TRBJ2-5	many	TGTGCCAGCAGTTCCGTTGACAGGGAGGAGACCCAGTACTTC	CASSSVDREETQYF
.	TRBV7-2	TRBJ1-1	few	TGTGCCAGCAGCTTAAATTCAGTAGAAGCTTTCTTT	CASSLNSVEAFF
TRBD1	TRBV7-2	TRBJ2-5	many	TGTGCCAGCAGCTTATCCTGGGACAGGGGGACCCAGTACTTC	CASSLSWDRGTQYF
.	TRBV7-2	TRBJ1-5	.	TGTGCCAGCAGCCCAGAAGGTCAGCCCCAGCATTTT	CASSPEGQPQHF
TRBD1	TRBV7-2	TRBJ1-3	few	TGTGCCAGCAGCTTAGCGACAGGGACACACTCTGGAAACACCATATATTTT	CASSLATGTHSGNTIYF
TRBD2	TRBV4-1	TRBJ2-1	.	TGCGCCAGCAGCCAAGATAAGACTAGCGGGCAAAATGAGCAGTTCTTC	CASSQDKTSGQNEQFF
TRBD2	TRBV30	TRBJ2-5	.	TGTGCCTGGAGCGTATGGTGGGACCCCCCGGATAGTGGGCGGGAGGGCCAGCGGGAGACCCAGTACTTC	CAWSVWWDPPDSGREGQRETQYF
.	TRBV12-3/TRBV12-4	TRBJ2-1	.	TGTGCCAGCAGTTTAAATAGAGAGGAGCAGTTCTTC	CASSLNREEQFF
.	TRBV19	TRBJ2-3	.	TGTGCCAGTAGTGGAGCGAGGGGTCGCACAGATACGCAGTATTTT	CASSGARGRTDTQYF
TRBD2	TRBV5-4	TRBJ2-3	once	TGTGCCAGCAGGGAAGGACTAGCGGGAGGGCCAGATACGCAGTATTTT	CASREGLAGGPDTQYF
.	TRBV6-2/TRBV6-3	TRBJ2-7	.	TGTGCCAGCAGTTTCGCTAGAGGTAGCACTGGAGAGCAGTACTTC	CASSFARGSTGEQYF
.	TRBV7-9	TRBJ2-5	few	TGTGCCAGCAGCTTAGGGCAGACTACGGAGACCCAGTACTTC	CASSLGQTTETQYF
.	TRBV15	TRBJ2-6	many	TGTGCCACCAGCAGAGAGAGGGGCTCTGGGGCCAACGTCCTGACTTTC	CATSRERGSGANVLTF
.	TRBV12-3/TRBV12-4	TRBJ2-1	few	TGTGCCAGCAGCTTGCGATCCGAAGGAGGTGAGCAGTTCTTC	CASSLRSEGGEQFF
.	TRBV20-1	TRBJ2-1	.	TGCAGTCAGCTTTTGAGCTCCTACAATGAGCAGTTCTTC	CSQLLSSYNEQFF
.	TRBV19	TRBJ2-5	many	TGTGCCAGTAGTATCGGGGGACAGTTCCAAGAGACCCAGTACTTC	CASSIGGQFQETQYF
TRBD2	TRBV7-9	TRBJ2-1	.	TGTGCCAGCAGCTTGTTCGCGGGAGGGTCCAATGAGCAGTTCTTC	CASSLFAGGSNEQFF
.	TRBV11-2	TRBJ2-3	.	TGTGCCAGCAGCTCGAGATACAGAGACTCAGATACGCAGTATTTT	CASSSRYRDSDTQYF
TRBD2	TRBV6-6	TRBJ2-2	few	TGTGCCAGCAGTTACCCCTCTAGCGGGATATATACCGGGGAGCTGTTTTTT	CASSYPSSGIYTGELFF
.	TRBV11-2	TRBJ2-1	many	TGTGCCAGCAGGCGCCCCGGACGGGGGGCAAGCTCCTACAATGAGCAGTTCTTC	CASRRPGRGASSYNEQFF
.	TRBV4-1	TRBJ2-1	.	TGCGCCAGCAGCCAAAGCCCACGGCCTAGGACTTACAATGAGCAGTTCTTC	CASSQSPRPRTYNEQFF
TRBD1	TRBV29-1	TRBJ1-4	.	TGCAGCGGGAGCACCGGGACAGGGGATCAAAAACTGTTTTTT	CSGSTGTGDQKLFF
.	TRBV5-1	TRBJ2-5	few	TGCGCCAGCAGCTTGTCCCCAGGTAAGGCCCAAGAGACCCAGTACTTC	CASSLSPGKAQETQYF
.	TRBV5-1	TRBJ1-1	few	TGCGCCAGCAGCTTTAAAGGACAGAACACTGAAGCTTTCTTT	CASSFKGQNTEAFF
TRBD2	TRBV7-6	TRBJ2-1	few	TGTGCCAGCAGCTTAGAAGCGGGAGCGGGGACCAATGAGCAGTTCTTC	CASSLEAGAGTNEQFF